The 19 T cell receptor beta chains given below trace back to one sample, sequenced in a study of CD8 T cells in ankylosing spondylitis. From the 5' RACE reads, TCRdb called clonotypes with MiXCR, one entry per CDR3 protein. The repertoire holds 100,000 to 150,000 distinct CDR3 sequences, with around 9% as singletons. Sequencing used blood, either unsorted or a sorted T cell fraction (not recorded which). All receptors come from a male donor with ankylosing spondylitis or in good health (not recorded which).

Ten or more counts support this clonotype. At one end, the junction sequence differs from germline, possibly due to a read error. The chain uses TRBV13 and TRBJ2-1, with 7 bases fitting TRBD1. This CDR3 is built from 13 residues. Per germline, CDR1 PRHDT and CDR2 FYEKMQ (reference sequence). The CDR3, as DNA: TGTGCCAGCAGCCAGGGGGTGGAGAAGAGGGGGATCTTC. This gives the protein CASSQGVEKRGIF.

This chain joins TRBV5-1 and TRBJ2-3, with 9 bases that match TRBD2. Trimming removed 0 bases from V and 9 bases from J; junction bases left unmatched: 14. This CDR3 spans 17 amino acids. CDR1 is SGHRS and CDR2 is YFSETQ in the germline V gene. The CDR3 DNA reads TGCGCCAGCAGCTTGGCCGGGGTAGCGGGAGCGGGAGGCACGCAGTATTTT. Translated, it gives CASSLAGVAGAGGTQYF.

CDR3: CASSEAPGGPLYEQYF. CDR3 nucleotides: TGTGCCAGCAGTGAAGCGCCGGGAGGCCCCCTCTACGAGCAGTACTTC. The chain combines TRBV2 with TRBJ2-7, with 7 bases lining up with TRBD2. The CDR3 runs 16 residues. After removal of 0 bases from V and 3 bases from J, the junction contained 8 bases not matched to a gene. Germline assignment: CDR1 SNHLY and CDR2 FYNNEI. Full variable domain (remainder filled in from reference TRBV2 and TRBJ2-7): EPEVTQTPSHQVTQMGQEVILRCVPISNHLYFYWYRQILGQKVEFLVSFYNNEISEKSEIFDDQFSVERPDGSNFTLKIRSTKLEDSAMYFCASSEAPGGPLYEQYFGPGTRLTVT.

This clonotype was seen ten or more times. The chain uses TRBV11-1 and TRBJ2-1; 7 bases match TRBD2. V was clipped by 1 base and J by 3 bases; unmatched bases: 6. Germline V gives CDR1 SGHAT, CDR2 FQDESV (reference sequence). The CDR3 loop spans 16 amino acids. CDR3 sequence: CASSLERDLGYNEQFF. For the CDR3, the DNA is TGTGCCAGCAGCTTAGAGCGGGATTTGGGCTACAATGAGCAGTTCTTC.

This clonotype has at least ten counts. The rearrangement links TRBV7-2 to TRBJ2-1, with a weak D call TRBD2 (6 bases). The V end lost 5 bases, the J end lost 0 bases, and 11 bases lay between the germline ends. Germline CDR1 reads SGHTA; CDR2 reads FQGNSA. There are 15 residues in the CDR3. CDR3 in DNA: TGTGCCAGCAGCCCGGCCGGGGGCTCCTACAATGAGCAGTTCTTC. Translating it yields CASSPAGGSYNEQFF.

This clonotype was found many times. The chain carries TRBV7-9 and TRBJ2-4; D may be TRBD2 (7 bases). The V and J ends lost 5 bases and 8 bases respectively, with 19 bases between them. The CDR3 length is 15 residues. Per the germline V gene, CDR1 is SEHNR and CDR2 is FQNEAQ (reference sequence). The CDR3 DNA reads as TGTGCCAGCAGCCCGACCGGGGGGCTGCTGGACATTCAGTACTTC. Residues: CASSPTGGLLDIQYF.

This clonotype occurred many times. The CDR3 reads CASTRTSGSEQYF. CDR3 in DNA: TGTGCCAGCACAAGGACTAGCGGGAGTGAGCAGTACTTC. The chain joins TRBV6-2 or TRBV6-3 to TRBJ2-7, with 13 positions matching TRBD2. Trimming removed 7 bases from V and 7 bases from J; junction bases left unmatched: 4. Germline V gene lookup returns CDR1 MNHEY and CDR2 SVGEGT. The CDR3 has 13 amino acids.

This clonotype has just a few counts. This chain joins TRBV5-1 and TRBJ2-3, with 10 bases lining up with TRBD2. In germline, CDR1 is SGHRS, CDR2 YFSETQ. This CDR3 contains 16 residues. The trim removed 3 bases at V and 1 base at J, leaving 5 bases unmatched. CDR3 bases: TGCGCCAGCAGCTCCCGACTAGCGGGTGGCACAGATACGCAGTATTTT. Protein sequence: CASSSRLAGGTDTQYF.

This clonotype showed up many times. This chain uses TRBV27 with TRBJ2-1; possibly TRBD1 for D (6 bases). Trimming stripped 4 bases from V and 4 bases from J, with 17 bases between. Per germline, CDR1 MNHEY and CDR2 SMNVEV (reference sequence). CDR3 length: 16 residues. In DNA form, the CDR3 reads TGTGCCAGCAGTTGGGGGCCGAGTCCGGGTTACAATGAGCAGTTCTTC. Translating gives CASSWGPSPGYNEQFF.

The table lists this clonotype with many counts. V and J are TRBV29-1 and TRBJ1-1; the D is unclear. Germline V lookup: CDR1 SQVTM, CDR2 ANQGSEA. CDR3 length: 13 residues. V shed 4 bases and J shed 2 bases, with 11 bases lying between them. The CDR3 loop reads CSVAGQVNTEAFF. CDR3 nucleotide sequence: TGCAGCGTTGCCGGTCAGGTCAACACTGAAGCTTTCTTT.

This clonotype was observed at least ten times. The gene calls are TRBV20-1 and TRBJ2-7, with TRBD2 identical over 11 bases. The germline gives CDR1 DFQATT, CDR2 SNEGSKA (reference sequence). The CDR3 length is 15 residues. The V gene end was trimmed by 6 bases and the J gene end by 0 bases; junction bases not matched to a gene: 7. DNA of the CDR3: TGCAGTGCGAAGGGGACTAGCGGAAACTCCTACGAGCAGTACTTC. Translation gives CSAKGTSGNSYEQYF.

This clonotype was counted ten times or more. The CDR3 DNA reads as TGTGCCAGCAGTGAACCCTCGGGACTAGCAGATACGCAGTATTTT. It codes for CASSEPSGLADTQYF. J is TRBJ2-3 and V is TRBV25-1, with 8 bases lining up with TRBD2. Per the germline V gene, CDR1 is MGHDK and CDR2 is SYGVNS. This CDR3 is 15 amino acids long. Unmatched junction bases numbered 5, after V lost 2 bases and J lost 4 bases.

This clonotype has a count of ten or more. As DNA, the CDR3 is TGCAGCGCGGCGGCGGGAGGGTCTTATGAGCAGTTCTTC. This gives the protein CSAAAGGSYEQFF. This rearrangement joins TRBV20-1 to TRBJ2-1; 9 positions agree with TRBD2. CDR3 length: 13 residues. CDR1 is DFQATT, CDR2 SNEGSKA, per germline (reference sequence).

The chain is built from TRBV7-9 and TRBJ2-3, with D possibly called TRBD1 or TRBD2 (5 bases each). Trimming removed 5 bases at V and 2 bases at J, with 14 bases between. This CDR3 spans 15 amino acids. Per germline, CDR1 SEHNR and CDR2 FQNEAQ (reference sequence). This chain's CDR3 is CASSARDPHTDTQYF. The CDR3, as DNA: TGTGCCAGCAGCGCTCGGGACCCTCACACAGATACGCAGTATTTT.

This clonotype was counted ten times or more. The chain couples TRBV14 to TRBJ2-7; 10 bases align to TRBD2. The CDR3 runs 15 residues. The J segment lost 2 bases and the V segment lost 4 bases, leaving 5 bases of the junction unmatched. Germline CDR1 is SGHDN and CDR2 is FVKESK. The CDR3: CASSLPSGRAYEQYF. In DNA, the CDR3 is TGTGCCAGCAGCCTCCCTAGCGGGAGAGCCTACGAGCAGTACTTC.

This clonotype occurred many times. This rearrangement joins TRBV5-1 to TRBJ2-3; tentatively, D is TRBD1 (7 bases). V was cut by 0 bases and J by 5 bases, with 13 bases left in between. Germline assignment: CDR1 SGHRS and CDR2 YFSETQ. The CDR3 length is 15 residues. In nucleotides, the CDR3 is TGCGCCAGCAGCTTGGCCGGACAGGAGGGAGATACGCAGTATTTT. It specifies CASSLAGQEGDTQYF.

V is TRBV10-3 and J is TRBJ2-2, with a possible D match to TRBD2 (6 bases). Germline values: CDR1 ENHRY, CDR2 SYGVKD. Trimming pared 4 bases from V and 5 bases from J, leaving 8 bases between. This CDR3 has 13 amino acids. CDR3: CAISGRETGELFF. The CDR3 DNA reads TGTGCCATCAGTGGGAGGGAAACCGGGGAGCTGTTTTTT.

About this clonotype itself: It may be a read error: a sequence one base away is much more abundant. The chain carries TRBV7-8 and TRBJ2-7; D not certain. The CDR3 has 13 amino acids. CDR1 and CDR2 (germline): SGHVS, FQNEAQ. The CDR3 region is CASSLGVNYEQNF. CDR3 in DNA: TGTGCCAGCAGCTTAGGGGTAAACTACGAGCAGAACTTC.

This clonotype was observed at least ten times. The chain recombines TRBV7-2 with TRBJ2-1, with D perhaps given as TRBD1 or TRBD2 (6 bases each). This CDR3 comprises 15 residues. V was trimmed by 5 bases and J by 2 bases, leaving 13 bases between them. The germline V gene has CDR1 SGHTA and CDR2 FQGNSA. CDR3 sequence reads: CASSTMGGAYNEQFF. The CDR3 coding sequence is TGTGCCAGCAGCACCATGGGGGGCGCCTACAATGAGCAGTTCTTC.